This T cell receptor beta chain was captured by sequencing in a study of blood T cell repertoires in COVID-19. Sequencing used immunoSEQ multiplex PCR; TCRdb keeps in-frame clones, though not all of them. The sample records about 50,000 clones, around 80% being singletons. Germline lookup yields CDR1 KGHDR and CDR2 SFDVKD. The CDR3 is made up of 17 amino acids. Trimming removed 4 bases from V and 6 bases from J; junction bases left unmatched: 13. The specimen was peripheral blood. The gene calls are TRBV24-1 and TRBJ2-3; 9 bases fit TRBD2. The clonotype originates from a human donor in a cohort sampled during active COVID-19. CDR3 nucleotides: TGTGCCACCAGTGACTCCCAGCGGGGGGCCTCTTTTGATACGCAGTATTTT. It yields the protein CATSDSQRGASFDTQYF.